This TCR beta chain was documented in a study of graft-versus-host responses after intestinal transplantation. Profiled with immunoSEQ multiplex PCR; TCRdb holds only in-frame clones, not every one. Altogether under 20,000 clones are present, more than 80% being singletons, with the ten largest covering around 2%. This CDR3 has 15 residues. CDR1 SGHRS and CDR2 YFSETQ come from the germline V gene. V dropped 3 bases and J dropped 7 bases, with 14 bases sitting between them. The receptor's source is a human patient who received an intestinal transplant, so some T cells may come from the graft donor. The chain recombines TRBV5-1 with TRBJ1-6, with D unclear. This specimen was PBMCs, taken roughly 390 days after transplant. The CDR3, as DNA: TGCGCCAGCAGCTATAAGGACGGACGAAATTCACCCCTCCACTTT. It translates to CASSYKDGRNSPLHF.